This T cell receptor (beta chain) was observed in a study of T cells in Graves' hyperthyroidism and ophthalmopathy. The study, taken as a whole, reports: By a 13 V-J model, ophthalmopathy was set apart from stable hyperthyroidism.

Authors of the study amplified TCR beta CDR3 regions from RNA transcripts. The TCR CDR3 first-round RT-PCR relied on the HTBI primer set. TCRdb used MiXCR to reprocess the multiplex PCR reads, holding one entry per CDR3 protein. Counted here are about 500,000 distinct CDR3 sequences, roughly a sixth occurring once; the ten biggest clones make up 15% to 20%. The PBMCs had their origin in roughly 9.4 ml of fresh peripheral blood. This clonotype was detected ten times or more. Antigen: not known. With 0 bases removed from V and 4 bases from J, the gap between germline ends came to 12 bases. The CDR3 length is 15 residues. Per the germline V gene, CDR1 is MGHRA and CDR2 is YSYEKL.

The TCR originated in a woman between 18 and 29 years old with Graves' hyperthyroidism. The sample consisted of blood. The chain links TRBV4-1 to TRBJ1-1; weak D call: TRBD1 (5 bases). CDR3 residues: CASSQESRDGTEAFF. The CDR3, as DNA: TGCGCCAGCAGCCAAGAAAGCAGGGACGGCACTGAAGCTTTCTTT.